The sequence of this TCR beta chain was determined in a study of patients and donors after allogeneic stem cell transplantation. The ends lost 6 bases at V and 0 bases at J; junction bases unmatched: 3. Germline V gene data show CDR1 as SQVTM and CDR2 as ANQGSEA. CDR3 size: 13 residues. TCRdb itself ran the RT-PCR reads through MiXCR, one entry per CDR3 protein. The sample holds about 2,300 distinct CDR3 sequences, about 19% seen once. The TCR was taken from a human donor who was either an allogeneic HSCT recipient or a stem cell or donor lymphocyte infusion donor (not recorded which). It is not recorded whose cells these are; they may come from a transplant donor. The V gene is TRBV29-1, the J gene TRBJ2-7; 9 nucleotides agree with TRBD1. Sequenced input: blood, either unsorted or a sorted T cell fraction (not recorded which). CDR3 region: CSVTTGGSYEQYF. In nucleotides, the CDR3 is TGCAGCGTGACGACAGGGGGCTCCTACGAGCAGTACTTC.